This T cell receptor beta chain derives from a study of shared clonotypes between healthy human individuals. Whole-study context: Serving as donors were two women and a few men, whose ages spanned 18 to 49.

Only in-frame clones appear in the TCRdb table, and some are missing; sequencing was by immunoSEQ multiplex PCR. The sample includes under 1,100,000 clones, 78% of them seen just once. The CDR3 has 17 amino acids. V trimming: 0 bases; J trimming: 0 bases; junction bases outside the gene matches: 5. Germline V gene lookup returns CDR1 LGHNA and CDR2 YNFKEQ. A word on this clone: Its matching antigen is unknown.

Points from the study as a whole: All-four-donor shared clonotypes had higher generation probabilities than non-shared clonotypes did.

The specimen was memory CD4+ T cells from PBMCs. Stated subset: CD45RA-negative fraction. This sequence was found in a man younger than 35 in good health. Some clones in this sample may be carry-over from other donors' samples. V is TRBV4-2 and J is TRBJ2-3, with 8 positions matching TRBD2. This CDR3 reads CASSQDPGLDSTDTQYF. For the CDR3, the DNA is TGTGCCAGCAGCCAAGATCCGGGACTAGACAGCACAGATACGCAGTATTTT.